These 25 T cell receptor beta chains originate from one sample sequenced in a study of shared clonotypes between healthy human individuals. Some clones are missing from TCRdb's copy, which holds only in-frame ones; the method was immunoSEQ multiplex PCR. The repertoire has fewer than 550,000 clones, roughly 85% of them found once; the top ten carry about an eighth. Input material: PBMCs. Receptors were obtained from a woman between 40 and 50 years old in good health. Some clones in this sample may be carry-over from other donors' samples.

This clone has only a few counts. CDR3 DNA sequence: TGTGCCAGCAGCAAAGCTGTTGAAGGGGCCAACACCGGGGAGCTGTTTTTT. It is translated as CASSKAVEGANTGELFF. The chain employs TRBV21-1 and TRBJ2-2; TRBD1 is the table's D call, not checked against the DNA. TRBV21-1 is an annotated pseudogene. CDR3 length: 17 amino acids.

The gene calls are TRBV15 and TRBJ2-1; 7 nucleotides match TRBD2. The CDR3 has 15 amino acids. Germline values: CDR1 LNHNV, CDR2 YYDKDF (reference sequence). Trimming at V came to 2 bases and at J to 2 bases, leaving 3 bases not matched to a gene. CDR3 residues: CATSRTSETYNEQFF. The CDR3 DNA reads as TGTGCCACCAGCAGAACTAGCGAGACCTACAATGAGCAGTTCTTC.

This clone was found once. The chain employs TRBV19 and TRBJ1-5, with a tentative D call TRBD1 (5 bases). With 1 base removed from V and 7 bases from J, the gap between germline ends came to 14 bases. The CDR3 spans 15 residues. The germline CDR1 and CDR2 sequences are LNHDA and SQIVND (reference sequence). For the CDR3, the DNA is TGTGCCAGTAGTATAGGGGGGAAACCGGGACAGCCCCAGCATTTT. It is translated as CASSIGGKPGQPQHF.

V is TRBV7-3 and J is TRBJ2-2; no clear D. From germline, CDR1 is SGHTA and CDR2 FQGTGA. The CDR3 loop spans 14 amino acids. V gave up 7 bases and J gave up 0 bases, with 9 bases separating them. In DNA form, the CDR3 reads TGTGCCAGCAAGGGTGGGGCGAACACCGGGGAGCTGTTTTTT. Protein product: CASKGGANTGELFF.

Note on this clone: This may arise from a read error, as a much more abundant clone is one base away. The chain carries TRBV5-5 and TRBJ2-3; D is ambiguous. Trimming stripped 2 bases from V and 3 bases from J, with 7 bases between. The CDR3 is 13 residues long. Looked up from germline, CDR1 is SGHKS and CDR2 is YYEKEE (reference sequence). CDR3: CASSLGETDTQYF. The CDR3, as DNA: TGTGCCAGCAGCTTAGGAGAGACAGATACGCAGTATTTT. The whole variable domain, filled in from reference TRBV5-5 and TRBJ2-3, reads DAGVTQSPTHLIKTRGQQVTLRCSPISGHKSVSWYQQVLGQGPQFIFQYYEKEERGRGNFPDRFSARQFPNYSSELNVNALLLGDSALYLCASSLGETDTQYFGPGTRLTVL.

This chain's CDR3 is CASSVSPGKADEQYF. CDR3 bases: TGTGCCAGCAGCGTGTCGCCTGGGAAAGCGGACGAGCAGTACTTC. The genes are TRBV9 and TRBJ2-7, with a possible D match to TRBD2 (5 bases). This CDR3 has 15 residues. Germline assignment: CDR1 SGDLS and CDR2 YYNGEE. V was pared by 2 bases and J by 5 bases, with 17 bases between.

The chain uses TRBV6-6 and TRBJ2-7; TRBD1 matches 8 bases. The germline CDR1 and CDR2 sequences are MNHNY and SVGAGI (reference sequence). The J segment lost 3 bases and the V segment lost 4 bases, leaving 5 bases of the junction unmatched. This CDR3 spans 14 amino acids. The CDR3: CASSLRQGFYEQYF. CDR3 DNA sequence: TGTGCCAGCAGTTTACGACAGGGGTTCTACGAGCAGTACTTC.

V is TRBV27 and J is TRBJ2-1, with TRBD2 matching over 11 bases. The V segment lost 3 bases and the J segment 6 bases; nucleotides outside the gene matches: 7. Germline lookup yields CDR1 MNHEY and CDR2 SMNVEV (reference sequence). CDR3 size: 16 residues. The CDR3 bases are TGTGCCAGCAGTTTCCTAGCGGGAGGAGGGCCCAATGAGCAGTTCTTC. It codes for CASSFLAGGGPNEQFF.

The chain is built from TRBV16 and TRBJ2-1; D ambiguous. Germline lookup yields CDR1 KGHSY and CDR2 FQNENV. Trimming pared 0 bases from V and 7 bases from J, leaving 7 bases between. This CDR3 is built from 13 residues. The CDR3 DNA reads as TGTGCCAGCAGCCAATCAGGGTGGAATGAGCAGTTCTTC. It codes for CASSQSGWNEQFF. Full variable domain (remainder filled in from reference TRBV16 and TRBJ2-1): GEEVAQTPKHLVRGEGQKAKLYCAPIKGHSYVFWYQQVLKNEFKFLISFQNENVFDETGMPKERFSAKCLPNSPCSLEIQATKLEDSAVYFCASSQSGWNEQFFGPGTRLTVL.

This chain connects TRBV5-4 to TRBJ1-1; D is uncertain. V lost 0 bases, J lost 0 bases, and 12 bases lay in between. CDR3 length equals 16 residues. Germline V CDR1 and CDR2: SGHNT, YYREEE (reference sequence). The DNA for the CDR3 is TGTGCCAGCAGCTTGGGGGGAGGAGGAATGAACACTGAAGCTTTCTTT. It specifies CASSLGGGGMNTEAFF.

The chain has TRBV5-1 and TRBJ1-2; tentative D call: TRBD1 (5 bases). The V end was cut by 2 bases, the J end by 3 bases, with 8 bases between. CDR3 length equals 13 residues. Germline assignment: CDR1 SGHRS and CDR2 YFSETQ. The CDR3 here is CASSFREDYGYTF. Here the CDR3 DNA reads TGCGCCAGCAGCTTCAGGGAGGACTATGGCTACACCTTC.

The chain recombines TRBV6-1 with TRBJ2-1; TRBD2 aligns across 7 bases. The CDR3 spans 16 residues. Germline V gene lookup returns CDR1 MNHNS and CDR2 SASEGT. The V and J ends lost 3 bases and 3 bases, in that order; junction bases with no gene match: 8. CDR3 coding DNA: TGTGCCAGCAGTGACGGGAGCGGGGAGGGCTACAATGAGCAGTTCTTC. Translating gives CASSDGSGEGYNEQFF.

About this clone: A far larger clone is one base from this, pointing to a likely read error. The V and J genes are TRBV28 and TRBJ1-1; 7 bases align to TRBD1. The CDR3 sequence is 15 residues long. Germline V gives CDR1 MDHEN, CDR2 SYDVKM. CDR3 loop: CVSSLSSAGGTEAFF. The CDR3, as DNA: TGTGTCAGCAGTTTATCTAGTGCAGGGGGTACTGAAGCTTTCTTT.

V and J are TRBV30 and TRBJ2-5; tentative D call: TRBD2 (6 bases). CDR3 size: 14 residues. CDR1 is GTSNPN, CDR2 SVGIG, per germline (reference sequence). V lost 3 bases and J 2 bases, leaving 13 bases between the germline ends. CDR3 residues: CAWRFSGGQETQYF. DNA of the CDR3: TGTGCCTGGAGGTTCAGTGGGGGGCAAGAGACCCAGTACTTC.

This clone turned up a few times. This chain uses TRBV19 with TRBJ1-5, with D hard to call. CDR1 and CDR2 from the germline V gene are LNHDA and SQIVND (reference sequence). CDR3 length: 15 amino acids. The V and J ends lost 5 bases and 0 bases respectively, with 11 bases between them. This CDR3 is CASSFAGFSNQPQHF. The CDR3 nucleotides are TGTGCCAGTAGTTTTGCGGGGTTTAGCAATCAGCCCCAGCATTTT.

This clone has only a few counts. V and J are TRBV6-6 and TRBJ1-1; D uncertain. This CDR3 contains 13 residues. CDR1 MNHNY and CDR2 SVGAGI come from the germline V gene (reference sequence). V was clipped by 5 bases and J by 1 base, with 8 bases between them. The CDR3 nucleotides read TGTGCCAGCAGTCCCAAGGAGAACACTGAAGCTTTCTTT. Translation gives CASSPKENTEAFF.

This clone was seen many times. The genes are TRBV28 and TRBJ1-1; D not certain. This CDR3 is 11 amino acids long. Per germline, CDR1 MDHEN and CDR2 SYDVKM. V was shortened by 8 bases and J by 4 bases, with 8 bases between the two germline ends. The CDR3 here is CASLTGTEAFF. As DNA, the CDR3 is TGTGCCAGCCTAACGGGCACTGAAGCTTTCTTT.

J is TRBJ2-7 and V is TRBV9; tentative D call: TRBD2 (6 bases). The CDR3 runs to 15 residues. The germline gives CDR1 SGDLS, CDR2 YYNGEE. V was trimmed by 0 bases and J by 1 base, leaving 11 bases between them. This CDR3 reads CASSVDGSRSYEQYF. The CDR3 nucleotides read TGTGCCAGCAGCGTAGACGGGAGCAGGTCCTACGAGCAGTACTTC.

CDR3 in DNA: TGTGCCAGCAGCTTATCGGGCGAAAGCACAGATACGCAGTATTTT. Protein product: CASSLSGESTDTQYF. The gene calls are TRBV13 and TRBJ2-3, with D unclear. This CDR3 comprises 15 residues. V dropped 2 bases and J dropped 0 bases, with 9 bases sitting between them. The germline V gene encodes CDR1 PRHDT and CDR2 FYEKMQ (reference sequence).

The CDR3 DNA reads as TGTGCCAGCAGCCCAACCGGGTTGAACTATGGCTACACCTTC. Residues: CASSPTGLNYGYTF. This chain links TRBV7-2 with TRBJ1-2; D unclear. The CDR3 is made up of 14 amino acids. Trimming pared 5 bases from V and 2 bases from J, leaving 12 bases between. Per germline, CDR1 SGHTA and CDR2 FQGNSA.

On this clone itself: The same CDR3 can be traced to other DNA sequences in this sample. This chain joins TRBV5-1 and TRBJ1-5; a possible D gene is TRBD1 (5 bases). With 0 bases removed from V and 6 bases from J, the gap between germline ends came to 7 bases. The CDR3 has 13 residues. The V gene's germline CDR1 is SGHRS and CDR2 YFSETQ. The CDR3 DNA reads as TGCGCCAGCAGCTTGGAGGGGAGTCAGCCCCAGCATTTT. Amino acids: CASSLEGSQPQHF.

The chain is built from TRBV7-2 and TRBJ2-5, with D possibly matching TRBD2 (7 bases). Germline V gives CDR1 SGHTA, CDR2 FQGNSA. V lost 4 bases and J lost 0, with 15 bases in between. The CDR3 length is 16 residues. The CDR3: CASSWGPAGHQETQYF. The CDR3 region has the DNA TGTGCCAGCAGCTGGGGGCCAGCGGGACACCAAGAGACCCAGTACTTC.

The rearrangement uses TRBV2 and TRBJ1-2, with D possibly being TRBD1 (5 bases). Germline loops: CDR1 SNHLY, CDR2 FYNNEI. The CDR3 has 12 amino acids. Trimming pared 8 bases from V and 2 bases from J, leaving 9 bases between. CDR3 DNA: TGTGCCAGCCGGGACGCGAACTATGGCTACACCTTC. Translated, it gives CASRDANYGYTF.

V and J are TRBV5-6 and TRBJ2-3; the match to TRBD1 covers 9 bases. The J segment lost 0 bases and the V segment lost 4 bases, leaving 6 bases of the junction unmatched. This CDR3 is 16 amino acids long. Germline lookup yields CDR1 SGHDT and CDR2 YYEEEE. CDR3 nucleotides: TGTGCCAGCAGCGGTGGACAGGGGTATAGCACAGATACGCAGTATTTT. Residues: CASSGGQGYSTDTQYF.

This sequence joins TRBV4-2 and TRBJ2-7; no definite D call. The CDR3 length is 12 residues. Trimming removed 0 bases at V and 2 bases at J, with 2 bases between. The germline V gene has CDR1 LGHNA and CDR2 YNFKEQ. The CDR3 reads CASSQDAYEQYF. CDR3 nucleotides: TGTGCCAGCAGCCAAGACGCCTACGAGCAGTACTTC.